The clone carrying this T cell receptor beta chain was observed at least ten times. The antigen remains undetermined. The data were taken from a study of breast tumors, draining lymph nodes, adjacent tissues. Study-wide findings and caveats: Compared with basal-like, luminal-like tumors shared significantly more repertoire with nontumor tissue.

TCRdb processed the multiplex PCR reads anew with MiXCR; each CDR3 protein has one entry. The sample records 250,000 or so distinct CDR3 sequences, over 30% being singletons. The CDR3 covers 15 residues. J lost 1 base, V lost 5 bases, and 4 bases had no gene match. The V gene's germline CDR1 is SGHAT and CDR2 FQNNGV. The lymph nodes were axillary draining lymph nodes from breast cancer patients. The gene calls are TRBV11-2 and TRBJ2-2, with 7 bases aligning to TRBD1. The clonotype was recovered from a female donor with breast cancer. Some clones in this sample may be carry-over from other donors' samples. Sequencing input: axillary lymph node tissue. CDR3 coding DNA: TGTGCCAGCAGCGCTTACAGGGGGAACACCGGGGAGCTGTTTTTT. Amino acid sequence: CASSAYRGNTGELFF.